A single sample gave rise to the 3 T cell receptor beta chains below, sequenced in a study of beta chain features in type 1 diabetes. Their target antigens are unknown. What was sequenced were expressed TCRB transcripts, since all of the isolated RNA had been reverse transcribed. Some clones are missing from TCRdb's copy, which holds only in-frame ones; the method was immunoSEQ multiplex PCR. The sample has over 600,000 clones, around 12% seen once. Points from the study as a whole: Moderately but significantly shorter TCRB CDR3s were found in Type 1 diabetes patients in all four CD4+ subsets.

Sequenced sample: naive CD4+ T cells from blood. These receptor sequences come from a young man with type 1 diabetes.

The genes are TRBV7-2 and TRBJ2-2; 9 positions match TRBD2. The CDR3 runs to 16 residues. V shed 6 bases and J 8 bases; nucleotides not matched to a gene: 13. CDR1 and CDR2 (germline): SGHTA, FQGNSA. The CDR3 DNA reads TGTGCCAGCAGTGGGCCCGGACTAGCGAGAAGAGGGGAGCTGTTTTTT. The encoded protein is CASSGPGLARRGELFF.

This clone was seen a handful of times. The chain recombines TRBV7-2 with TRBJ2-3; the D gene is possibly TRBD1 (6 bases). The CDR3 runs to 13 residues. The germline CDR1 and CDR2 sequences are SGHTA and FQGNSA. V shed 2 bases and J shed 4 bases, with 7 bases lying between them. CDR3 in DNA: TGTGCCAGCAGCTTACCAGGGGCAGATACGCAGTATTTT. It specifies CASSLPGADTQYF.

This clone has more than one count but fewer than ten. The chain carries TRBV2 and TRBJ2-1; 10 bases map to TRBD2. This CDR3 region has 16 residues. The germline CDR1 and CDR2 sequences are SNHLY and FYNNEI. The junction had 7 bases not matched to a gene; V was cut back by 0 bases and J by 8 bases. This CDR3 reads CASSEAPSGGAHEQFF. In DNA form, the CDR3 reads TGTGCCAGCAGTGAAGCGCCCAGCGGGGGGGCGCATGAGCAGTTCTTC.